Presented here are 26 T cell receptor beta chains from one specimen sequenced in a study of identical twins. TCRdb passed the 5' RACE reads through MiXCR, listing each CDR3 protein once. The sample holds 350,000 or so distinct CDR3 sequences; 12% are singletons and the top ten take more than 6%. The same sample was also used in a study of yellow fever vaccine responses in identical twins.

Sequenced: CD8+ T cells sorted from blood. All receptors derive from a woman aged 18-29 years in good health.

This clonotype was seen repeatedly, ten times or more. The V call is TRBV5-1, the J call TRBJ1-5; no firm D call. The germline V gene has CDR1 SGHRS and CDR2 YFSETQ. V was trimmed by 1 base and J by 10 bases, leaving 9 bases between them. CDR3 length: 12 residues. The CDR3 DNA follows: TGCGCCAGCAGCTTGATGATCAGCCCCCAGCATTTT. Its protein product is CASSLMISPQHF.

As for this clonotype: Germline and junction disagree at one end, which may indicate a read error. This rearrangement joins TRBV12-3 or TRBV12-4 to TRBJ2-3; 10 nucleotides align to TRBD2. The CDR3 totals 16 residues. The CDR3 DNA is TGTGCCGGCAGTGGGGGGACTAGCGATAGCACAGATACGCAGTATTTT. Translating gives CAGSGGTSDSTDTQYF.

J is TRBJ2-1 and V is TRBV19; 11 nucleotides align to TRBD2. Looked up from germline, CDR1 is LNHDA and CDR2 is SQIVND (reference sequence). This CDR3 comprises 15 residues. The V segment lost 3 bases and the J segment 7 bases; nucleotides outside the gene matches: 5. The CDR3 loop reads CASSMLAGGLNEQFF. The CDR3 coding sequence is TGTGCCAGTAGTATGCTAGCGGGAGGTTTGAATGAGCAGTTCTTC.

The chain couples TRBV2 to TRBJ2-2; 9 bases are shared with TRBD2. With V trimmed by 4 bases and J by 1 base, 4 bases remained unmatched. Germline CDR1 reads SNHLY; CDR2 reads FYNNEI. CDR3 length: 16 residues. CDR3 sequence: CASSVRAGGNTGELFF. The CDR3 nucleotides are TGTGCCAGCAGTGTGAGAGCGGGAGGGAACACCGGGGAGCTGTTTTTT.

The V and J genes are TRBV6-1 and TRBJ2-1; D may match TRBD1 or TRBD2 (6 bases each). Between the trimmed V and J ends, which lost 6 bases and 1 base, there was a span of 10 bases. In germline, CDR1 is MNHNS, CDR2 SASEGT. This CDR3 spans 14 amino acids. The CDR3 DNA follows: TGTGCCAGCAGCGGGGGCGGGTCCTACAATGAGCAGTTCTTC. Its translation: CASSGGGSYNEQFF.

J is TRBJ1-2 and V is TRBV6-4; D call uncertain. CDR3 length equals 15 residues. Germline assignment: CDR1 MRHNA and CDR2 SNTAGT. V was cut by 2 bases and J by 4 bases, with 14 bases left in between. The CDR3 region has the DNA TGTGCCAGCAGTGACGGAAGCAGGCCCCCCTATGGCTACACCTTC. Its protein product is CASSDGSRPPYGYTF.

This clonotype was seen a handful of times. CDR3 in DNA: TGCGCCAGCAGCACTGGGACAGCAAACTACAATGAGCAGTTCTTC. As protein: CASSTGTANYNEQFF. V is TRBV5-1 and J is TRBJ2-1; TRBD1 aligns across 7 bases. From germline, CDR1 is SGHRS and CDR2 YFSETQ. The J segment lost 3 bases and the V segment lost 4 bases, leaving 7 bases of the junction unmatched. CDR3 size: 15 residues.

The sample holds a few counts of this clonotype. This sequence joins TRBV28 and TRBJ2-5, with D possibly being TRBD2 (5 bases). Between the trimmed V and J ends, which lost 2 bases and 3 bases, there was a span of 13 bases. The CDR3 has 15 amino acids. Germline-derived CDR1 and CDR2 are MDHEN and SYDVKM. CDR3 coding DNA: TGTGCCAGCAGTTTACCCAGAGGGCCGGAAGAGACCCAGTACTTC. It codes for CASSLPRGPEETQYF.

This clonotype appeared a few times. The gene calls are TRBV4-2 and TRBJ2-1, with 7 bases lining up with TRBD1. V lost 0 bases and J lost 6; bases outside the gene matches: 8. This CDR3 spans 16 amino acids. From germline, CDR1 is LGHNA and CDR2 YNFKEQ. CDR3 DNA: TGTGCCAGCAGCCAAGAGGGGACAGACGGGTCCAATGAGCAGTTCTTC. Amino acids: CASSQEGTDGSNEQFF.

Ten or more counts support this clonotype. The chain recombines TRBV7-9 with TRBJ2-5, with D uncertain. The CDR3 extends over 13 amino acids. V dropped 2 bases and J dropped 5 bases, with 9 bases sitting between them. Per germline, CDR1 SEHNR and CDR2 FQNEAQ (reference sequence). CDR3 nucleotide sequence: TGTGCCAGCAGCTTAAGTATGGAGGAGACCCAGTACTTC. This encodes CASSLSMEETQYF.

In its sample, this clonotype was seen a few times. The chain joins TRBV25-1 to TRBJ2-2; D is undetermined. The V gene lost 4 bases and the J gene lost 6 bases, with 6 bases spanning the gap. CDR3 length equals 12 residues. Germline V gene sequence: CDR1 MGHDK, CDR2 SYGVNS. CDR3 nucleotide sequence: TGTGCCAGCAGTGTTCTGTCCGGGGAGCTGTTTTTT. It translates to CASSVLSGELFF.

This clonotype was recorded a few times. The chain is built from TRBV28 and TRBJ2-1; the D is unclear. V shed 7 bases and J shed 3 bases, with 13 bases lying between them. CDR1 is MDHEN and CDR2 is SYDVKM in the germline V gene. The CDR3 is 14 amino acids. The CDR3 region is CASNEGVRYNEQFF. CDR3 bases: TGTGCCAGCAACGAAGGAGTCCGCTACAATGAGCAGTTCTTC.

Concerning this clonotype itself: A read error may be the cause here, since a much bigger clone is one base away. This chain links TRBV20-1 with TRBJ1-1; D remains unclear. Germline assignment: CDR1 DFQATT and CDR2 SNEGSKA (reference sequence). The CDR3 has 11 amino acids. The CDR3 DNA reads as TGCAGTGTTAGAGATCTTACAGAAGCTTTCTTT. As protein: CSVRDLTEAFF.

The chain employs TRBV20-1 and TRBJ1-2; D is possibly TRBD1 (5 bases). CDR1 DFQATT and CDR2 SNEGSKA come from the germline V gene (reference sequence). The CDR3 extends over 16 amino acids. The V end lost 1 base, the J end lost 6 bases, and 21 bases lay between the germline ends. DNA of the CDR3: TGCAGTGCTAGAGGGCCAGACTCCAGGGAGGTAGATGGCTACACCTTC. Translated, it gives CSARGPDSREVDGYTF.

This clonotype showed up just a few times. This rearrangement joins TRBV6-1 to TRBJ2-7, with TRBD2 identical over 7 bases. The germline CDR1 and CDR2 sequences are MNHNS and SASEGT. CDR3 length: 13 amino acids. The J segment lost 3 bases and the V segment lost 5 bases, leaving 4 bases of the junction unmatched. CDR3 DNA sequence: TGTGCCAGCAGTAAGACTAGCTTCTACGAGCAGTACTTC. It specifies CASSKTSFYEQYF.

In this sample, this clonotype turned up a few times. The chain joins TRBV4-1 to TRBJ1-1, with 9 bases that match TRBD1. Germline trimming cut 3 bases from V and 4 bases from J; bases unmatched to any gene: 6. The CDR3 sequence is 15 residues long. The germline CDR1 and CDR2 sequences are MGHRA and YSYEKL. The CDR3 nucleotides are TGCGCCAGCAGCCATCCCGGACAGGGGTCCACTGAAGCTTTCTTT. Translated: CASSHPGQGSTEAFF.

This clonotype has only a few counts. V gene TRBV15 combines with J gene TRBJ2-2; 8 bases fit TRBD2. J lost 4 bases, V lost 1 base, and 5 bases had no gene match. The CDR3 spans 16 residues. CDR1 is LNHNV, CDR2 YYDKDF, per germline (reference sequence). The DNA for the CDR3 is TGTGCCACCAGCAGAGGGCTAGCGGGCCTCACCGGGGAGCTGTTTTTT. Translating it yields CATSRGLAGLTGELFF.

The CDR3 DNA follows: TGTGCCAGCGCAGCGGGAGCGTCGGTCTACGAGCAGTACTTC. This translates into CASAAGASVYEQYF. The chain employs TRBV12-3 or TRBV12-4 and TRBJ2-7; TRBD2 matches at 8 bases. The CDR3 length is 14 residues. With V trimmed by 8 bases and J by 3 bases, 9 bases remained unmatched.

With respect to this clonotype: This clone may be a read error of a much larger clone one base away. V usage is TRBV27 and J usage is TRBJ1-1; the match to TRBD1 covers 8 bases. Trimming cost V 3 bases and J 2 bases; bases outside gene matches: 2. Per germline, CDR1 MNHEY and CDR2 SMNVEV (reference sequence). The CDR3 has 14 residues. DNA for the CDR3: TGTGCCAGCAGTTTGACAGGGGCTAACACTGAAGCTTTCTTT. It is translated as CASSLTGANTEAFF.

J is TRBJ2-2 and V is TRBV6-1, with TRBD1 matching 9 bases. CDR3 length: 17 residues. With V trimmed by 3 bases and J by 7 bases, 12 bases remained unmatched. CDR1 is MNHNS and CDR2 is SASEGT in the germline V gene. The CDR3 bases are TGTGCCAGCAGTGACACCGGGACAGGGAAGCGGGTCGGGGAGCTGTTTTTT. Protein sequence: CASSDTGTGKRVGELFF.

The chain links TRBV6-4 to TRBJ2-2, with D uncertain. Looked up from germline, CDR1 is MRHNA and CDR2 is SNTAGT. V was trimmed by 7 bases and J by 1 base, leaving 10 bases between them. This CDR3 comprises 14 residues. The CDR3 sequence is CASMAAENTGELFF. The CDR3 nucleotides read TGTGCCAGCATGGCGGCCGAGAACACCGGGGAGCTGTTTTTT.

The chain recombines TRBV20-1 with TRBJ2-7; 13 bases align to TRBD2. After removal of 2 bases from V and 1 base from J, the junction contained 5 bases not matched to a gene. The germline CDR1 and CDR2 sequences are DFQATT and SNEGSKA (reference sequence). The CDR3 is 16 residues long. Here the CDR3 reads CSARRVGLAGSYEQYF. The CDR3, as DNA: TGCAGTGCTAGACGGGTGGGACTAGCGGGATCCTACGAGCAGTACTTC.

In nucleotides, the CDR3 is TGTGCCATCAGTGAGGAAGGTGCAGCGAACACTGAAGCTTTCTTT. Translation gives CAISEEGAANTEAFF. The J gene is TRBJ1-1, the V gene TRBV10-3; D ambiguous. The germline V and J ends were trimmed by 2 bases and 1 base, with 11 bases remaining between them. In germline, CDR1 is ENHRY, CDR2 SYGVKD. The CDR3 loop spans 15 amino acids.

J is TRBJ2-5 and V is TRBV12-3 or TRBV12-4; the D call may be TRBD1 or TRBD2 (5 bases each). Trimming removed 5 bases at V and 1 base at J, with 11 bases between. This CDR3 spans 14 amino acids. In DNA, the CDR3 is TGTGCCAGCAGTCAAACGGGACCCCAAGAGACCCAGTACTTC. This gives the protein CASSQTGPQETQYF.

The rearrangement links TRBV20-1 to TRBJ2-2; no firm D call. The CDR3 extends over 16 amino acids. Between the trimmed V and J ends, which lost 1 base and 6 bases, there was a span of 18 bases. Germline V lookup: CDR1 DFQATT, CDR2 SNEGSKA (reference sequence). CDR3 sequence reads: CSARAPPVRAAGELFF. The CDR3, as DNA: TGCAGTGCTAGAGCCCCTCCGGTGCGCGCGGCCGGGGAGCTGTTTTTT.

The chain uses TRBV28 and TRBJ2-7, with 9 nucleotides matching TRBD1. Trimming at V came to 5 bases and at J to 1 base, leaving 6 bases not matched to a gene. The CDR3 consists of 15 residues. The germline V gene encodes CDR1 MDHEN and CDR2 SYDVKM. CDR3 amino acids: CASSPPGTGSYEQYV. The CDR3 DNA reads TGTGCCAGCAGTCCTCCCGGGACAGGGTCCTACGAGCAGTACGTC.